A single sample gave rise to the 29 T cell receptor beta chains below, sequenced in a study of blood T cell repertoires in COVID-19. Sequenced by immunoSEQ multiplex PCR; TCRdb stores in-frame clones only, minus some. The data contain 250,000 to 300,000 clones, about 89% of them singletons. What was sequenced was peripheral blood. These receptors were collected from a man between 35 and 55 years old with acute or convalescent COVID-19.

The V and J genes are TRBV2 and TRBJ2-7; possible D gene TRBD1, 6 bases. This CDR3 is built from 15 residues. V dropped 3 bases and J dropped 2 bases, with 14 bases sitting between them. Germline V gene data show CDR1 as SNHLY and CDR2 as FYNNEI. CDR3 loop: CASSDSQGTTYEQYF. The CDR3, as DNA: TGTGCCAGCAGTGATTCTCAAGGGACAACCTACGAGCAGTACTTC.

This rearrangement joins TRBV4-1 to TRBJ1-2; the match to TRBD1 covers 8 bases. This CDR3 spans 15 amino acids. V was pared by 3 bases and J by 5 bases, with 8 bases of the junction left unmatched. Germline CDR1 MGHRA, CDR2 YSYEKL. The CDR3 reads CASSQARQGLYGYTF. In DNA, the CDR3 is TGCGCCAGCAGCCAGGCGCGACAGGGGTTGTATGGCTACACCTTC.

This rearrangement joins TRBV5-1 to TRBJ1-4; D ambiguous. This CDR3 has 14 residues. CDR1 and CDR2 (germline): SGHRS, YFSETQ. Trimming cost V 4 bases and J 3 bases, with 10 bases left between them. The CDR3 DNA is TGCGCCAGCAGCCGAGGCCTCTCTAATGAAAAACTGTTTTTT. Its protein product is CASSRGLSNEKLFF.

The CDR3 sequence is CASSDGQGGNIQYF. CDR3 DNA sequence: TGTGCCAGCAGCGACGGACAGGGAGGAAACATTCAGTACTTC. V is TRBV7-3 and J is TRBJ2-4; TRBD1 agrees at 8 bases. This CDR3 comprises 14 residues. Germline CDR1 is SGHTA and CDR2 is FQGTGA. V shed 5 bases and J 6 bases; nucleotides not matched to a gene: 6.

This clone was detected once. The V gene is TRBV5-1, the J gene TRBJ1-2; TRBD1 matches 9 bases. Looked up from germline, CDR1 is SGHRS and CDR2 is YFSETQ. V gave up 7 bases and J gave up 5 bases; unmatched junction bases: 9. The CDR3 sequence is 14 residues long. The DNA for the CDR3 is TGCGCCAGCGCGGAGGGGGGACAGGGTTATGGCTACACCTTC. This sequence encodes CASAEGGQGYGYTF.

The chain carries TRBV30 and TRBJ1-6; 11 bases are shared with TRBD1. The germline V gene encodes CDR1 GTSNPN and CDR2 SVGIG (reference sequence). After removal of 5 bases from V and 6 bases from J, the junction contained 0 bases not matched to a gene. The CDR3 length is 13 residues. In DNA form, the CDR3 reads TGTGCCTGGGGACAGGGGGCTAATTCACCCCTCCACTTT. Translating gives CAWGQGANSPLHF. Full variable domain (missing parts from reference TRBV30 and TRBJ1-6): SQTIHQWPATLVQPVGSPLSLECTVEGTSNPNLYWYRQAAGRGLQLLFYSVGIGQISSEVPQNLSASRPQDRQFILSSKKLLLSDSGFYLCAWGQGANSPLHFGNGTRLTVT.

This rearrangement joins TRBV14 to TRBJ2-3, with D possibly TRBD1 on 6 matching bases. Germline CDR1 SGHDN, CDR2 FVKESK. The CDR3 spans 18 residues. Trimming left V 2 bases short and J 1 base short, with 19 bases between. The chain's CDR3 is CASSQRAAGDPGTDTQYF. The CDR3 nucleotides read TGTGCCAGCAGCCAAAGGGCTGCAGGGGATCCCGGCACAGATACGCAGTATTTT. The whole variable domain, remainder taken from reference TRBV14 and TRBJ2-3, is EAGVTQFPSHSVIEKGQTVTLRCDPISGHDNLYWYRRVMGKEIKFLLHFVKESKQDESGMPNNRFLAERTGGTYSTLKVQPAELEDSGVYFCASSQRAAGDPGTDTQYFGPGTRLTVL.

The chain links TRBV5-8 to TRBJ1-3, with TRBD1 as a possible D gene (6 bases). There are 16 residues in the CDR3. V was pared by 0 bases and J by 1 base, with 11 bases between. Per germline, CDR1 SGHTS and CDR2 YDEGEE. CDR3 sequence: CASSLDQGYSGNTIYF. DNA of the CDR3: TGTGCCAGCAGCTTGGATCAGGGGTATTCTGGAAACACCATATATTTT.

V is TRBV6-4 and J is TRBJ1-5; D remains unclear. The V gene lost 5 bases and the J gene lost 2 bases, with 13 bases spanning the gap. The CDR3 covers 15 residues. Germline values: CDR1 MRHNA, CDR2 SNTAGT. CDR3 residues: CASSIDGVGNQPQHF. The CDR3 region has the DNA TGTGCCAGCAGTATTGACGGGGTGGGCAATCAGCCCCAGCATTTT.

The chain combines TRBV10-1 with TRBJ2-5, with 10 bases that match TRBD2. The CDR3 runs to 16 residues. After removal of 2 bases from V and 1 base from J, the junction contained 4 bases not matched to a gene. Germline V gene lookup returns CDR1 WNHNN and CDR2 SYGVQD (reference sequence). The CDR3 is CASSEQPSGGQETQYF. Here the CDR3 DNA reads TGCGCCAGCAGTGAGCAACCTAGCGGGGGCCAAGAGACCCAGTACTTC.

The chain combines TRBV6-6 with TRBJ1-5, with 7 bases identical to TRBD1. Trimming at V came to 5 bases and at J to 0 bases, leaving 4 bases not matched to a gene. Germline lookup yields CDR1 MNHNY and CDR2 SVGAGI (reference sequence). The CDR3 contains 15 residues. The CDR3, as DNA: TGTGCCAGCAGTACAGGGGCCTATAGCAATCAGCCCCAGCATTTT. Translated, it gives CASSTGAYSNQPQHF.

The chain recombines TRBV5-4 with TRBJ2-1; a weak D match, TRBD1 (6 bases). V lost 2 bases and J 10 bases, leaving 10 bases between the germline ends. Germline V CDR1 and CDR2: SGHNT, YYREEE (reference sequence). CDR3 length: 12 residues. CDR3 in amino acids: CASSFTDREQFF. CDR3 DNA: TGTGCCAGCAGCTTCACCGACAGGGAGCAGTTCTTC.

The chain uses TRBV5-1 and TRBJ1-2; maybe TRBD1 (5 bases). Trimming stripped 1 base from V and 8 bases from J, with 21 bases between. The germline CDR1 and CDR2 sequences are SGHRS and YFSETQ. CDR3 size: 16 residues. DNA of the CDR3: TGCGCCAGCAGCTTGATGTACAACCGCCAGGGAAACGGCTACACCTTC. Residues: CASSLMYNRQGNGYTF.

J is TRBJ2-1 and V is TRBV5-4, with TRBD2 identical over 9 bases. J gave up 0 bases and V 0 bases, and 1 base lay outside the gene matches. Germline-derived CDR1 and CDR2 are SGHNT and YYREEE (reference sequence). The length of the CDR3 is 16 residues. The CDR3 sequence: CASSLGGGGSYNEQFF. The CDR3 bases are TGTGCCAGCAGCTTGGGCGGGGGGGGCTCCTACAATGAGCAGTTCTTC.

This sequence joins TRBV5-1 and TRBJ2-2; TRBD2 aligns across 12 bases. The CDR3 has 16 amino acids. Germline V CDR1 and CDR2: SGHRS, YFSETQ. After removal of 4 bases from V and 2 bases from J, the junction contained 3 bases not matched to a gene. The CDR3 spells CASSTLAGGNTGELFF. CDR3 DNA sequence: TGCGCCAGCAGCACACTAGCGGGGGGAAACACCGGGGAGCTGTTTTTT.

The J gene is TRBJ2-5, the V gene TRBV11-2; a possible D gene is TRBD2 (6 bases). Germline loops: CDR1 SGHAT, CDR2 FQNNGV. The CDR3 is 15 amino acids. V dropped 2 bases and J dropped 5 bases, with 15 bases sitting between them. The CDR3 spells CASSLTAGPWETQYF. The CDR3 DNA reads as TGTGCCAGCAGCTTAACCGCGGGGCCGTGGGAGACCCAGTACTTC. Full variable domain (rest looked up from reference TRBV11-2 and TRBJ2-5): EAGVAQSPRYKIIEKRQSVAFWCNPISGHATLYWYQQILGQGPKLLIQFQNNGVVDDSQLPKDRFSAERLKGVDSTLKIQPAKLEDSAVYLCASSLTAGPWETQYFGPGTRLLVL.

V gene TRBV5-1 combines with J gene TRBJ1-4; TRBD1 matches 9 bases. The CDR3 runs to 17 residues. Germline trimming cut 6 bases from V and 5 bases from J; bases unmatched to any gene: 14. From germline, CDR1 is SGHRS and CDR2 YFSETQ. CDR3 residues: CASTRGYQGTGNEKLFF. DNA of the CDR3: TGCGCCAGCACCCGGGGGTACCAAGGGACAGGGAATGAAAAACTGTTTTTT.

V gene TRBV2 combines with J gene TRBJ2-7; 8 nucleotides line up with TRBD1. CDR1 and CDR2 (germline): SNHLY, FYNNEI. The CDR3 sequence is 14 residues long. With V trimmed by 7 bases and J by 6 bases, 11 bases remained unmatched. DNA of the CDR3: TGTGCCAGCAAATCGGGACAGGTGCTACGCGAGCAGTACTTC. Amino acid sequence: CASKSGQVLREQYF. Supplemented by reference TRBV2 and TRBJ2-7, the full variable domain reads EPEVTQTPSHQVTQMGQEVILRCVPISNHLYFYWYRQILGQKVEFLVSFYNNEISEKSEIFDDQFSVERPDGSNFTLKIRSTKLEDSAMYFCASKSGQVLREQYFGPGTRLTVT.

This clone appeared a single time. The gene calls are TRBV6-5 and TRBJ2-1, with TRBD2 identical over 8 bases. This CDR3 region has 14 residues. The ends lost 6 bases at V and 7 bases at J; junction bases unmatched: 8. The germline CDR1 and CDR2 sequences are MNHEY and SVGAGI. DNA of the CDR3: TGTGCCAGCAGATTCAGCGGGGGCCGGAATGAGCAGTTCTTC. It translates to CASRFSGGRNEQFF.

The chain joins TRBV30 to TRBJ1-5; tentative D call: TRBD1 (6 bases). Germline V CDR1 and CDR2: GTSNPN, SVGIG (reference sequence). The CDR3 length is 13 residues. V lost 1 base to trimming and J lost 6 bases, with 10 bases between them. The CDR3 DNA is TGTGCCTGGAGTGGACAGGCTGGTCAGCCCCAGCATTTT. This translates into CAWSGQAGQPQHF. The full variable domain, with the rest looked up from reference TRBV30 and TRBJ1-5, is SQTIHQWPATLVQPVGSPLSLECTVEGTSNPNLYWYRQAAGRGLQLLFYSVGIGQISSEVPQNLSASRPQDRQFILSSKKLLLSDSGFYLCAWSGQAGQPQHFGDGTRLSIL.

The rearrangement uses TRBV7-9 and TRBJ2-7; TRBD1 might be the D (5 bases). V was pared by 0 bases and J by 4 bases, with 7 bases between. This CDR3 has 13 residues. Germline CDR1 reads SEHNR; CDR2 reads FQNEAQ (reference sequence). The CDR3 nucleotides are TGTGCCAGCAGCTTAGCGGGGCGATACGAGCAGTACTTC. This translates into CASSLAGRYEQYF.

The chain couples TRBV14 to TRBJ1-2, with D possibly matching TRBD1 (6 bases). This CDR3 spans 14 amino acids. Germline-derived CDR1 and CDR2 are SGHDN and FVKESK. The V and J ends lost 0 bases and 13 bases respectively, with 18 bases between them. Written as DNA, the CDR3 is TGTGCCAGCAGCCAAGAGCCGCTACAGGGTTTCAGCACCTTC. Amino acids: CASSQEPLQGFSTF.

The V and J genes are TRBV6-5 and TRBJ2-7; TRBD2 matches at 11 bases. CDR3 length: 15 amino acids. The J segment lost 2 bases and the V segment lost 6 bases, leaving 6 bases of the junction unmatched. CDR1 and CDR2 (germline): MNHEY, SVGAGI. The CDR3 spells CASRALAGGTYEQYF. CDR3 nucleotide sequence: TGTGCCAGCAGAGCGCTAGCGGGGGGAACCTACGAGCAGTACTTC.

The chain links TRBV29-1 to TRBJ1-5, with TRBD1 as a possible D gene (5 bases). The CDR3 is made up of 14 amino acids. CDR1 is SQVTM and CDR2 is ANQGSEA in the germline V gene. V was clipped by 4 bases and J by 4 bases, with 14 bases between them. Here the CDR3 reads CSVVPPGGNQPQHF. As DNA, the CDR3 is TGCAGCGTTGTTCCCCCCGGGGGGAATCAGCCCCAGCATTTT.

V gene TRBV6-6 combines with J gene TRBJ1-2; TRBD1 might be the D (5 bases). Germline values: CDR1 MNHNY, CDR2 SVGAGI (reference sequence). The CDR3 runs to 15 residues. Trimming pared 2 bases from V and 2 bases from J, leaving 12 bases between. CDR3 coding DNA: TGTGCCAGCAGTTACGGGGGGACCGCAAACTATGGCTACACCTTC. Translated: CASSYGGTANYGYTF.

The chain carries TRBV11-2 and TRBJ1-5; possible D gene TRBD1, 5 bases. Per germline, CDR1 SGHAT and CDR2 FQNNGV. The V and J ends lost 4 bases and 7 bases respectively, with 11 bases between them. CDR3 length: 13 residues. The CDR3 sequence is CASSSQAGQPQHF. Written as DNA, the CDR3 is TGTGCCAGCAGCTCACAGGCGGGACAGCCCCAGCATTTT.

This clone was recorded a few times. The chain has TRBV20-1 and TRBJ2-7, with 9 bases identical to TRBD1. Germline assignment: CDR1 DFQATT and CDR2 SNEGSKA (reference sequence). Unmatched junction bases numbered 6, after V lost 3 bases and J lost 6 bases. CDR3 size: 13 residues. The CDR3: CSASKGQGGEQYF. CDR3 nucleotide sequence: TGCAGTGCTAGTAAGGGACAGGGAGGCGAGCAGTACTTC.

The rearrangement links TRBV20-1 to TRBJ1-1; no definite D call. The CDR3 is 10 amino acids. Trimming removed 6 bases from V and 5 bases from J, with 7 bases in between. Germline assignment: CDR1 DFQATT and CDR2 SNEGSKA (reference sequence). CDR3 sequence: CSAPGTEAFF. The CDR3 coding sequence is TGCAGTGCCCCCGGGACTGAAGCTTTCTTT.

This clone is a singleton in its sample. The V gene is TRBV11-2, the J gene TRBJ2-3; 7 nucleotides agree with TRBD2. Germline assignment: CDR1 SGHAT and CDR2 FQNNGV. V was clipped by 2 bases and J by 4 bases; unmatched bases: 6. The length of the CDR3 is 15 residues. In DNA form, the CDR3 reads TGTGCCAGCAGCTTATCGCGGGGGACCTCAGATACGCAGTATTTT. This translates into CASSLSRGTSDTQYF.